The clone carrying this TCR beta chain turned up a few times. The data stem from a study of kidney transplant recipient with SARS-CoV-2 infection. Trimming removed 5 bases from V and 4 bases from J, with 23 bases in between. Germline CDR1 KGHSY, CDR2 FQNENV. CDR3 length equals 17 residues. TCRdb analysed the reads with MiXCR anew, one entry per CDR3 protein. The sample shows fewer than 250,000 distinct CDR3 sequences, 29% of them seen only once. The V call is TRBV16, the J call TRBJ1-2; D uncertain. This TCR was sampled from a male patient aged 25-45 years who had COVID-19 and was a kidney transplant recipient. The graft donor may be the source of some T cells. Source: a blood sample, taken at baseline and around day 120 from a kidney transplant recipient. As DNA, the CDR3 is TGTGCCAGCAGCAATTATCGGGTCGTTAGAAAGACCTATGGCTACACCTTC. Translated: CASSNYRVVRKTYGYTF.